This T cell receptor beta chain was identified during a study of blood T cell repertoires in COVID-19. The overall study: Nucleic acid was either cDNA or gDNA, and it came from T cells, B-cell-depleted T cells, or PBMCs.

Donors were grouped by their self-reported clinical history. Using immunoSEQ multiplex PCR, the repertoire was profiled, and TCRdb retains in-frame clones only, with some absent. The sample shows approximately 300,000 clones, 85% of them seen only once. Trimming stripped 2 bases from V and 4 bases from J, with 21 bases between. Germline V CDR1 and CDR2: SGHTS, YDEGEE. The CDR3 length is 17 residues. This TCR was sampled from a woman aged 30 to 39 who had been exposed to COVID-19. V usage is TRBV5-8 and J usage is TRBJ1-1, with D hard to call. Sample: PBMCs or T cells enriched from blood (not recorded which). The CDR3 DNA sequence: TGTGCCAGCAGCTTTCAAGCGGGAATTGCTGGGGTCACTGAAGCTTTCTTT. This translates into CASSFQAGIAGVTEAFF.